The following is a T cell receptor (beta chain) sequence with its context. The antigen remains undetermined. These data come from a study of OX40 agonist ivuxolimab in advanced cancers. At the level of the study: Two cutaneous melanoma patients and one hepatocellular carcinoma patient, three in all, had partial responses. Study-wide findings and caveats: CD8+ T cells were the subset that, on average, had more expanded clones than CD4+. At doses 0.1 to 3.0 mg/kg, CD4+ and CD8+ clones expanded.

The data were produced by immunoSEQ multiplex PCR, yet TCRdb's version contains in-frame clones alone and is incomplete. Seen here are 45,000 to 50,000 clones, more than 70% observed once, and the top ten hold over 5%. The V gene lost 1 base and the J gene lost 4 bases, with 8 bases spanning the gap. Germline V lookup: CDR1 MGHRA, CDR2 YSYEKL. CDR3 length: 13 amino acids. This sequence originates from an adult with an advanced solid tumor such as melanoma, head and neck, liver or kidney cancer. The source was CD4+ or CD8+ T cells sorted from blood, collected in a trial of the OX40 agonist ivuxolimab. The gene calls are TRBV4-1 and TRBJ2-7; D gene unclear. The CDR3 bases are TGCGCCAGCAGCCAAGTTTACGGTTACGAGCAGTACTTC. It codes for CASSQVYGYEQYF.